Listed below are T cell receptor beta chains from one sample, sequenced in a study of cytomegalovirus exposure and HLA in healthy donors. The protocol was immunoSEQ multiplex PCR, while the TCRdb copy is restricted to in-frame clones and leaves out a portion. Of 110,000 to 150,000 clones listed, 65% to 85% are singletons. Sequenced material: PBMCs. These receptors were taken from a young man in good health and CMV-seronegative. The CDR3 runs from the conserved cysteine through the conserved F or W. Fields, in order: D gene, J gene, clone size, V gene, CDR3 protein, CDR3 DNA. D genes are given only for firm matches. Clone sizes are given selectively: once, few, many, or a class where the clone is expanded.

-,TRBJ2-3,-,TRBV5-4,CASSLGGLGTDTQYF,TGTGCCAGCAGCTTGGGCGGTCTCGGCACAGATACGCAGTATTTT
TRBD1,TRBJ1-1,-,TRBV27,CASSRGQGHGTEAFF,TGTGCCAGCAGTAGGGGACAGGGGCATGGGACTGAAGCTTTCTTT
-,TRBJ2-5,-,TRBV11-3,CASSFGFQETQYF,TGTGCCAGCAGCTTCGGTTTCCAAGAGACCCAGTACTTC
-,TRBJ2-7,-,TRBV5-1,CASSLGVGAGGDEQYF,TGCGCCAGCAGCTTGGGGGTGGGGGCGGGTGGCGACGAGCAGTACTTC
TRBD2,TRBJ2-3,few,TRBV28,CASSSNYGRAGFTDTQYF,TGTGCCAGCAGTTCCAACTATGGGAGAGCGGGGTTCACAGATACGCAGTATTTT
-,TRBJ2-7,-,TRBV18,CASSPQEGISYEQYF,TGTGCCAGCTCCCCGCAGGAGGGGATCTCCTACGAGCAGTACTTC
-,TRBJ2-7,once,TRBV28,CASSLSPIQRAYKQYF,TGTGCCAGCAGTTTATCCCCGATCCAGCGGGCTTACAAGCAGTACTTC
TRBD2,TRBJ2-7,-,TRBV27,CASSLSASGSPLGYEQYF,TGTGCCAGCAGCCTCTCGGCTAGCGGGAGCCCCCTGGGGTACGAGCAGTACTTC
TRBD1,TRBJ2-7,-,TRBV5-1,CASSGPTGDEQYF,TGCGCCAGCAGCGGACCAACAGGGGACGAGCAGTACTTC
TRBD1,TRBJ2-3,few,TRBV2,CASSAGQGASDTQYF,TGTGCCAGCAGTGCGGGACAGGGGGCGTCGGATACGCAGTATTTT
TRBD2,TRBJ2-3,few,TRBV9,CASSVAASGRTDTQYF,TGTGCCAGCAGCGTAGCGGCTAGCGGGAGAACAGATACGCAGTATTTT
-,TRBJ1-2,-,TRBV11-2,CASSSQAETGIQGYTF,TGTGCCAGCAGCTCCCAGGCCGAGACAGGAATACAGGGCTACACCTTC
-,TRBJ1-1,-,TRBV7-3,CASSPKPVGGMNTEAFF,TGTGCCAGCAGCCCGAAACCTGTAGGGGGAATGAACACTGAAGCTTTCTTT
-,TRBJ2-1,-,TRBV27,CASNIAPSSYNEQFF,TGTGCCAGCAACATAGCGCCGAGCTCCTACAATGAGCAGTTCTTC
-,TRBJ2-7,-,TRBV4-2,CASSQDSSYEQYF,TGTGCCAGCAGCCAAGACAGCTCCTACGAGCAGTACTTC